This T cell receptor beta chain was retrieved from a study of blood T cell repertoires in COVID-19. Looking at the study overall: Spain, Italy and the United States supplied samples that represented acute and convalescent COVID-19. PBMCs, B-cell-depleted T cells, or T cells provided the cDNA or gDNA that made up the material.

Method: immunoSEQ multiplex PCR; TCRdb's copy keeps in-frame clones and lacks some. The data contain 100,000 to 150,000 clones, 75% to 90% of them seen just once; the ten biggest clones take up under 2.5%. Those enrolled, adults aged 18 to 89 years, came from about two dozen US areas. Assignment of participants to cohorts was predicated upon participant-reported clinical history. Germline V gene lookup returns CDR1 SGHNT and CDR2 YENEEA. The V segment lost 5 bases and the J segment 2 bases; nucleotides outside the gene matches: 3. The CDR3 has 15 residues. The source of this sequence is a woman between 50 and 59 years old who had recovered from COVID-19. Material for sequencing was PBMCs or T cells enriched from blood (not recorded which). The chain employs TRBV11-3 and TRBJ2-3; 11 bases are a match to TRBD2. For the CDR3, the DNA is TGTGCCAGCAGCCCGGGACTAGCGGCCACAGATACGCAGTATTTT. As protein: CASSPGLAATDTQYF.